A single TCR beta chain is shown here with its context. Antigen specificity is unknown. Trimming left V 2 bases short and J 2 bases short, with 6 bases between. CDR1 is MNHEY and CDR2 is SVGAGI in the germline V gene. This CDR3 spans 14 amino acids. Generated by immunoSEQ multiplex PCR, the TCRdb table keeps only in-frame clones and is missing some. The sample includes over 75,000 clones, over 75% of them seen just once. The data stem from a study of T cell responses to AZD1222 COVID-19 vaccine. Study-wide findings and caveats: Spike-specific TCR depth and breadth grew after two AZD1222 doses. Regions 160-218 and 743-854 dominated among vaccine-associated CD4 TCRs spanning spike. Most donors were white British and more were female, and clonal diversity was possibly underestimated.

The receptor was derived from an adult who received the AZD1222 COVID-19 vaccine. Here the sequenced sample was peripheral blood, taken 28 days after the second AZD1222 dose. V is TRBV6-5 and J is TRBJ2-2; D is unclear. The CDR3 reads CASSYDRNTGELFF. The DNA of the CDR3 is TGTGCCAGCAGTTACGACCGTAACACCGGGGAGCTGTTTTTT.